Below are 29 T cell receptor beta chains sequenced from a single sample in a study of blood T cell repertoires in COVID-19. Assay: immunoSEQ multiplex PCR; the TCRdb copy retains only in-frame clones and omits some. The sample includes roughly 230,000 clones, roughly 84% of them seen just once. What was sequenced was peripheral blood. The receptors come from a woman aged 80 or over with acute or convalescent COVID-19.

The gene calls are TRBV12-3 or TRBV12-4 and TRBJ1-2, with no clear D. The CDR3 covers 10 residues. V was shortened by 3 bases and J by 10 bases, with 6 bases between the two germline ends. DNA of the CDR3: TGTGCCAGCAGTTTTGGAGCCTACACCTTC. Protein sequence: CASSFGAYTF.

The chain employs TRBV3-1 (or the pseudogene TRBV3-2) and TRBJ1-5; a weak D match, TRBD1 (6 bases). Deletions cut 1 base from V and 6 bases from J, with 10 bases between. Germline V CDR1 and CDR2: LGHDT, YNNKEL (reference sequence). The CDR3 covers 14 residues. CDR3 sequence (DNA): TGTGCCAGCAGCCAAGCCGCGGGGGCTCAGCCCCAGCATTTT. This codes for CASSQAAGAQPQHF.

This chain connects TRBV24-1 to TRBJ1-4; 8 bases are shared with TRBD1. This CDR3 has 13 amino acids. Trimming took 12 bases from V and 3 from J; bases not matched to a gene: 5. Per germline, CDR1 KGHDR and CDR2 SFDVKD. Here the CDR3 DNA reads TGTGCCGCATCACAGGGGGCTAATGAAAAACTGTTTTTT. Its protein product is CAASQGANEKLFF.

The chain couples TRBV19 to TRBJ2-6; weak D call: TRBD2 (6 bases). Germline V lookup: CDR1 LNHDA, CDR2 SQIVND (reference sequence). Trimming took off 8 bases at V and 1 base at J, with 24 bases between the two ends. There are 19 residues in the CDR3. CDR3 residues: CASSATGTLSYSGANVLTF. The CDR3 bases are TGTGCCAGTTCGGCAACTGGGACTCTTTCCTATTCTGGGGCCAACGTCCTGACTTTC.

The chain uses TRBV5-1 and TRBJ1-1; D not certain. Germline V gives CDR1 SGHRS, CDR2 YFSETQ. This CDR3 has 13 residues. With 5 bases removed from V and 1 base from J, the gap between germline ends came to 9 bases. The CDR3 is CASRAAENTEAFF. The CDR3 DNA sequence: TGCGCCAGCAGGGCTGCCGAGAACACTGAAGCTTTCTTT. Supplemented by reference TRBV5-1 and TRBJ1-1, the full variable domain reads KAGVTQTPRYLIKTRGQQVTLSCSPISGHRSVSWYQQTPGQGLQFLFEYFSETQRNKGNFPGRFSGRQFSNSRSEMNVSTLELGDSALYLCASRAAENTEAFFGQGTRLTVV.

CDR3 in amino acids: CASSAWTGGYGNTIYF. The CDR3 DNA reads as TGTGCCAGCAGCGCCTGGACAGGGGGCTATGGAAACACCATATATTTT. The chain links TRBV9 to TRBJ1-3; 11 bases fit TRBD1. J lost 3 bases, V lost 3 bases, and 5 bases had no gene match. The CDR3 is made up of 16 amino acids. The V gene's germline CDR1 is SGDLS and CDR2 YYNGEE.

Only one count was recorded for this clone. The genes are TRBV19 and TRBJ2-1, with 9 bases fitting TRBD1. CDR3 length: 15 amino acids. Per the germline V gene, CDR1 is LNHDA and CDR2 is SQIVND (reference sequence). J was trimmed by 2 bases and V by 5 bases; bases with no gene match: 4. CDR3 loop: CASSPGTGTYNEQFF. DNA for the CDR3: TGTGCCAGTAGTCCCGGGACAGGGACCTACAATGAGCAGTTCTTC.

The chain uses TRBV7-9 and TRBJ2-5; 8 bases match TRBD2. Germline loops: CDR1 SEHNR, CDR2 FQNEAQ (reference sequence). The CDR3 is 14 residues long. Trimming took 6 bases from V and 5 from J; bases not matched to a gene: 8. The CDR3 reads CASRRTSGAETQYF. DNA for the CDR3: TGTGCCAGCAGGCGTACTAGCGGCGCGGAGACCCAGTACTTC.

V gene TRBV5-4 combines with J gene TRBJ1-6; the D gene is possibly TRBD1 (5 bases). Germline V CDR1 and CDR2: SGHNT, YYREEE (reference sequence). There are 15 residues in the CDR3. V lost 0 bases and J 7 bases, leaving 11 bases between the germline ends. For the CDR3, the DNA is TGTGCCAGCAGCTTGGCCAGTGGGGGGAATTCACCCCTCCACTTT. This translates into CASSLASGGNSPLHF.

In its sample, this clone was seen once. The V and J genes are TRBV5-4 and TRBJ2-1; 8 bases align to TRBD2. The germline gives CDR1 SGHNT, CDR2 YYREEE (reference sequence). V lost 0 bases, J lost 5 bases, and 1 base stayed unmatched. CDR3 length equals 14 residues. The CDR3 DNA is TGTGCCAGCAGCTTGGCACTAGCGGACAATGAGCAGTTCTTC. Its translation is CASSLALADNEQFF. Variable domain in full (rest from reference TRBV5-4 and TRBJ2-1): ETGVTQSPTHLIKTRGQQVTLRCSSQSGHNTVSWYQQALGQGPQFIFQYYREEENGRGNFPPRFSGLQFPNYSSELNVNALELDDSALYLCASSLALADNEQFFGPGTRLTVL.

V and J are TRBV19 and TRBJ2-6; unclear D gene. Germline V gene lookup returns CDR1 LNHDA and CDR2 SQIVND (reference sequence). This CDR3 has 14 amino acids. V was trimmed by 6 bases and J by 0 bases, leaving 6 bases between them. CDR3 protein: CASRLASGANVLTF. DNA of the CDR3: TGTGCCAGTAGGTTAGCCTCTGGGGCCAACGTCCTGACTTTC.

As concerns this clone: At one boundary the junction diverges from the germline segment, which might be a read error. V is TRBV6-5 and J is TRBJ1-5; D is ambiguous. From germline, CDR1 is MNHEY and CDR2 SVGAGI. The CDR3 is made up of 15 amino acids. The CDR3 bases are TGTGCCAGCAGTAACTCCCCCAGTCTCCGTCAGCCCCAGCATTTT. Its protein is CASSNSPSLRQPQHF.

The V and J genes are TRBV6-5 and TRBJ1-5; D gene unclear. The CDR3 length is 14 residues. Germline CDR1 and CDR2: MNHEY and SVGAGI. The V end was cut by 6 bases, the J end by 7 bases, with 16 bases between. CDR3 loop: CASRAWTEGQPQHF. CDR3 nucleotides: TGTGCCAGCAGGGCATGGACGGAGGGCCAGCCCCAGCATTTT.

This chain uses TRBV9 with TRBJ1-1; D possibly corresponds to TRBD1 (5 bases). The CDR3 has 13 amino acids. V lost 2 bases, J lost 5 bases, and 10 bases lay in between. Germline CDR1 and CDR2: SGDLS and YYNGEE. DNA for the CDR3: TGTGCCAGCAGCGTCGGGGGGAGTACTGAAGCTTTCTTT. Translating gives CASSVGGSTEAFF.

This chain uses TRBV7-9 with TRBJ1-6; D gene uncertain. Trimming removed 0 bases at V and 9 bases at J, with 6 bases between. Germline V gives CDR1 SEHNR, CDR2 FQNEAQ (reference sequence). The CDR3 is 13 amino acids. For the CDR3, the DNA is TGTGCCAGCAGCTTAGCTTCGGGTTCACCCCTCCACTTT. It encodes CASSLASGSPLHF.

DNA for the CDR3: TGTGCCAGCAGCAAAATTGGCCAGGGCAATCAGCCCCAGCATTTT. Encoded protein: CASSKIGQGNQPQHF. The chain uses TRBV21-1 and TRBJ1-5; no DNA check was done on the table's D call, TRBD1. TRBV21-1 is classified as a pseudogene. This CDR3 has 15 residues.

This rearrangement joins TRBV28 to TRBJ1-2, with D tentatively TRBD1 (5 bases). The CDR3 consists of 15 residues. CDR1 is MDHEN, CDR2 SYDVKM, per germline. V was shortened by 5 bases and J by 3 bases, with 16 bases between the two germline ends. The CDR3 is CASSPGWRGDYGYTF. CDR3 in DNA: TGTGCCAGCAGTCCCGGTTGGAGGGGCGACTATGGCTACACCTTC.

The rearrangement uses TRBV5-4 and TRBJ1-1; D is perhaps TRBD1 (5 bases). The CDR3 spans 17 residues. The germline V and J ends were trimmed by 0 bases and 1 base, with 16 bases remaining between them. CDR1 is SGHNT, CDR2 YYREEE, per germline (reference sequence). The CDR3 DNA sequence: TGTGCCAGCAGCTTGGGTGGTGGGGCATATAGGAACACTGAAGCTTTCTTT. This translates into CASSLGGGAYRNTEAFF.

This sequence joins TRBV24-1 and TRBJ1-5; D is perhaps TRBD1 (6 bases). The CDR3 consists of 17 residues. Germline CDR1 KGHDR, CDR2 SFDVKD. With 4 bases removed from V and 0 bases from J, the gap between germline ends came to 15 bases. The CDR3 spells CATSDVDRSNSNQPQHF. CDR3 bases: TGTGCCACCAGTGACGTGGACAGAAGCAATAGCAATCAGCCCCAGCATTTT.

The V and J genes are TRBV6-5 and TRBJ2-3; no clear D. Trimming took 8 bases from V and 3 from J, leaving 15 bases between them. This CDR3 spans 14 amino acids. Germline CDR1 and CDR2: MNHEY and SVGAGI. CDR3: CASLISVLTDTQYF. DNA for the CDR3: TGTGCCAGCCTCATATCGGTCCTAACAGATACGCAGTATTTT.

This clone was seen once. The J gene is TRBJ1-1, the V gene TRBV7-6, with D uncertain. The V gene's germline CDR1 is SGHVS and CDR2 FNYEAQ. There are 13 residues in the CDR3. V was clipped by 1 base and J by 8 bases, with 11 bases between them. CDR3 DNA: TGTGCCAGCAGCTTAGGGCAGGTGCAAGAAGCTTTCTTT. Its translation: CASSLGQVQEAFF.

This clone was observed a handful of times. The V and J genes are TRBV3-1 (or the pseudogene TRBV3-2) and TRBJ1-2, with D perhaps TRBD1 (6 bases). There are 15 residues in the CDR3. The germline V and J ends were trimmed by 6 bases and 4 bases, with 18 bases remaining between them. Germline lookup yields CDR1 LGHDT and CDR2 YNNKEL (reference sequence). The CDR3 protein is CASSTTRDTIYGYTF. As DNA, the CDR3 is TGTGCCAGCAGTACGACCCGGGACACCATCTATGGCTACACCTTC.

The chain uses TRBV6-5 and TRBJ1-1, with D perhaps matching TRBD1 (6 bases). Germline V lookup: CDR1 MNHEY, CDR2 SVGAGI. The CDR3 has 13 residues. V dropped 6 bases and J dropped 7 bases, with 15 bases sitting between them. The CDR3 nucleotides read TGTGCCAGCAGCGTACAGGGTCGGGGTGAAGCTTTCTTT. As protein: CASSVQGRGEAFF.

The V gene is TRBV4-1, the J gene TRBJ2-2; D unresolved. From germline, CDR1 is MGHRA and CDR2 YSYEKL. The V gene lost 0 bases and the J gene lost 1 base, with 9 bases spanning the gap. The CDR3 loop spans 16 amino acids. CDR3 nucleotides: TGCGCCAGCAGCCAAGATTACCAGGTGAACACCGGGGAGCTGTTTTTT. It yields the protein CASSQDYQVNTGELFF.

This chain uses TRBV6-2 or TRBV6-3 with TRBJ1-1; a possible D gene is TRBD1 (5 bases). Per germline, CDR1 MNHEY and CDR2 SVGEGT. V lost 4 bases to trimming and J lost 2 bases, with 11 bases between them. The CDR3 is 14 amino acids. In DNA, the CDR3 is TGTGCCAGCAGTTTCCGTCAGGGTAACACTGAAGCTTTCTTT. Protein product: CASSFRQGNTEAFF.

This chain connects TRBV7-9 to TRBJ2-7, with D possibly TRBD2 on 6 matching bases. The CDR3 has 13 amino acids. Trimming removed 3 bases at V and 4 bases at J, with 10 bases between. CDR1 SEHNR and CDR2 FQNEAQ come from the germline V gene (reference sequence). The CDR3 sequence: CASSLRDLYEQYF. The CDR3 region has the DNA TGTGCCAGCAGCTTGCGGGACCTGTACGAGCAGTACTTC.

The V and J genes are TRBV10-3 and TRBJ1-4; D not certain. Germline-derived CDR1 and CDR2 are ENHRY and SYGVKD. There are 16 residues in the CDR3. V was shortened by 3 bases and J by 5 bases, with 16 bases between the two germline ends. The CDR3 reads CAISEGPQFQNEKLFF. DNA for the CDR3: TGTGCCATCAGTGAAGGCCCACAGTTCCAGAATGAAAAACTGTTTTTT.

The rearrangement links TRBV4-1 to TRBJ1-5; 7 nucleotides agree with TRBD1. Unmatched junction bases numbered 10, after V lost 5 bases and J lost 6 bases. The CDR3 is 15 residues long. CDR1 and CDR2 from the germline V gene are MGHRA and YSYEKL. Here the CDR3 reads CASSLTGERSQPQHF. In DNA form, the CDR3 reads TGCGCCAGCAGCTTAACAGGGGAACGAAGTCAGCCCCAGCATTTT.

This clone was detected once. V is TRBV6-1 and J is TRBJ2-5; no reliable D call. V was clipped by 2 bases and J by 3 bases, with 10 bases between them. Germline assignment: CDR1 MNHNS and CDR2 SASEGT. The length of the CDR3 is 14 residues. In nucleotides, the CDR3 is TGTGCCAGCAGTGAAAGAGGCGGCAAAGAGACCCAGTACTTC. This encodes CASSERGGKETQYF.